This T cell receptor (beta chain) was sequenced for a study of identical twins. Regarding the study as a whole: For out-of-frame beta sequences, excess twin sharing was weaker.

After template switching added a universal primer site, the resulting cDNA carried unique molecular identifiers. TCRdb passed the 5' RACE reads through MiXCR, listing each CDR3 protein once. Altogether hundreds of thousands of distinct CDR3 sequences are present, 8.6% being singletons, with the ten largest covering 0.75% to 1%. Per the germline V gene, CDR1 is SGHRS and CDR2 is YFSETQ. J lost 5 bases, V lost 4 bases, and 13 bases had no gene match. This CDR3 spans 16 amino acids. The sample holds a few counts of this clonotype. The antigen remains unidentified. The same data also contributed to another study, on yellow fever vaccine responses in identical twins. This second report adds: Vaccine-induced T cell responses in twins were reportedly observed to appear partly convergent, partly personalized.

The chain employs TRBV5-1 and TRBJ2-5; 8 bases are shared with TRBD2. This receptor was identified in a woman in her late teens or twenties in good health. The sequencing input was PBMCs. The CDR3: CASSPSGGNVRETQYF. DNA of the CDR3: TGCGCCAGCAGCCCGAGCGGGGGTAATGTACGGGAGACCCAGTACTTC.